This T cell receptor beta chain was captured in a study of shared clonotypes between healthy human individuals. Overall study findings and caveats: Sequencing depth was predicted to influence how clonotypes are shared among donors.

Trimming removed 0 bases from V and 6 bases from J; junction bases left unmatched: 3. CDR1 and CDR2 from the germline V gene are SGDLS and YYNGEE. This CDR3 contains 15 residues. To note about this clone: No antigen is known for it.

Assay execution proceeded at the deep level. The data were produced by immunoSEQ multiplex PCR, yet TCRdb's version contains in-frame clones alone and is incomplete. The data show 800,000 or so clones, around 96% seen once. The naive CD8 fraction comprised CD45RO-negative cells positively selected for CCR7 and excluded terminally differentiated effector memory CD45RA+ cells. Sequences were obtained from naive CD8+ T cells sorted from blood. The chain has TRBV9 and TRBJ1-1; 12 nucleotides agree with TRBD1. The sequence was obtained from a man aged 25 to 40 in good health. CDR3 sequence reads: CASSVEGTGGSEAFF. The CDR3 nucleotides read TGTGCCAGCAGCGTAGAAGGGACAGGGGGCTCTGAAGCTTTCTTT.